This T cell receptor (beta chain) was sequenced during a study of cytomegalovirus exposure and HLA in healthy donors. Amplification used 60 Vbeta primers and 13 Jbeta primers. Produced via immunoSEQ multiplex PCR; TCRdb's table is partial and in-frame only. The sample has roughly 160,000 clones, over 80% seen once. Points on this clone: What it binds is not known.

Notes on the study in general: A cluster of highly shared sequence variants was likely a sequencing artifact. In an earlier analysis, in 540 or so donors, most V segments appeared productive either ~90% or ~30% of the time. Three chains linked to CMV were shown in vitro to be specific for CMV antigens.

Sequencing used PBMCs. This TCR derives from a boy under 10 years old in good health and CMV-seronegative.

This CDR3 is CASSLVGTYNSPLHF. The DNA for the CDR3 is TGTGCCAGCAGCTTAGTGGGGACTTATAATTCACCCCTCCACTTT. V usage is TRBV7-9 and J usage is TRBJ1-6, with D perhaps matching TRBD1 (5 bases). Trimming took off 1 base at V and 4 bases at J, with 8 bases between the two ends. The CDR3 runs to 15 residues. Germline values: CDR1 SEHNR, CDR2 FQNEAQ (reference sequence).